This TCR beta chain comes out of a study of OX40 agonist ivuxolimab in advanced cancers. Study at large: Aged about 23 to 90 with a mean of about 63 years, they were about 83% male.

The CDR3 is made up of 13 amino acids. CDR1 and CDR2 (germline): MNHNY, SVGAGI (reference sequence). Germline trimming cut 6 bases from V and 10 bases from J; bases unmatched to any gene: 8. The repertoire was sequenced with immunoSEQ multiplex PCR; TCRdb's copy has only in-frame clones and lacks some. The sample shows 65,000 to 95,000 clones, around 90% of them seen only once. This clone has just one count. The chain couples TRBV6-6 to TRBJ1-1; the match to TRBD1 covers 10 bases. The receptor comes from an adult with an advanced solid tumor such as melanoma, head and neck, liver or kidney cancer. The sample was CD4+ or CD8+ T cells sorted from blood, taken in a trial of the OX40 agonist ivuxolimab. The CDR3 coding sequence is TGTGCCAGCAGACCCTCGGGACAGGGGAGAGCTTTCTTT. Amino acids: CASRPSGQGRAFF.